Following are 25 T cell receptor beta chains from one sample sequenced in a study of vaccination and CD4 T cells after COVID-19. Their antigens are not known. The Oncomine TCR Beta short-read assay was applied to DNA of cultured CD4+ T cells. One entry per CDR3 protein, called by TCRdb with MiXCR from the PCR reads. The table shows roughly 12,000 distinct CDR3 sequences, with under 75% occurring only once. Stated treatment: roughly 10-day PBMC culture with coronavirus spike peptide pools or control peptides (ViraFEST assay). The sequencing sample was made of CD4+ T cells from blood, cultured in vitro. All receptors come from a human donor who had recovered from COVID-19.

The chain links TRBV12-3 or TRBV12-4 to TRBJ2-3, with 7 bases aligning to TRBD1. Losses at the gene ends were 0 bases for V and 1 base for J; bases not matched to a gene: 4. The CDR3 is 16 residues long. CDR3 amino acids: CASSLATGSGTDTQYF. In DNA, the CDR3 is TGTGCCAGCAGTTTAGCGACAGGGTCGGGCACAGATACGCAGTATTTT.

This clonotype was picked up a small number of times. The chain employs TRBV20-1 and TRBJ2-1; 10 bases align to TRBD1. The J segment lost 5 bases and the V segment lost 5 bases, leaving 6 bases of the junction unmatched. Germline V gene sequence: CDR1 DFQATT, CDR2 SNEGSKA (reference sequence). The CDR3 sequence is 14 residues long. CDR3 in DNA: TGCAGTGCTGGACAGGGGGTCAGTAACAATGAGCAGTTCTTC. This gives the protein CSAGQGVSNNEQFF.

The chain carries TRBV2 and TRBJ2-3, with D tentatively TRBD2 (5 bases). The CDR3 sequence is 14 residues long. Deletions cut 5 bases from V and 3 bases from J, with 12 bases between. The germline CDR1 and CDR2 sequences are SNHLY and FYNNEI. CDR3 sequence reads: CASSRTARTDTQYF. The DNA of the CDR3 is TGTGCCAGCAGTCGGACTGCGAGGACAGATACGCAGTATTTT. Combining the CDR3 with reference TRBV2 and TRBJ2-3 gives the whole variable domain EPEVTQTPSHQVTQMGQEVILRCVPISNHLYFYWYRQILGQKVEFLVSFYNNEISEKSEIFDDQFSVERPDGSNFTLKIRSTKLEDSAMYFCASSRTARTDTQYFGPGTRLTVL.

This clonotype was seen a handful of times. V and J are TRBV24-1 and TRBJ2-5; no clear D gene. Germline V gives CDR1 KGHDR, CDR2 SFDVKD. Trimming left V 2 bases short and J 2 bases short, with 14 bases between. The CDR3 extends over 16 amino acids. CDR3 in amino acids: CATSDSRRMGQETQYF. The DNA for the CDR3 is TGTGCCACCAGTGATTCGCGCAGAATGGGGCAAGAGACCCAGTACTTC.

The chain employs TRBV6-2 or TRBV6-3 and TRBJ1-5, with 7 bases that match TRBD1. In germline, CDR1 is MNHEY, CDR2 SVGEGT. After removal of 5 bases from V and 2 bases from J, the junction contained 6 bases not matched to a gene. The CDR3 contains 15 residues. CDR3 sequence reads: CASSTQGPRNQPQHF. The CDR3 nucleotides are TGTGCCAGCAGTACACAGGGGCCGCGCAATCAGCCCCAGCATTTT.

This clonotype was picked up one time. The gene calls are TRBV29-1 and TRBJ2-7, with 9 bases that match TRBD1. The ends lost 4 bases at V and 3 bases at J; junction bases unmatched: 4. Per germline, CDR1 SQVTM and CDR2 ANQGSEA. This CDR3 comprises 13 residues. The CDR3 nucleotides read TGCAGCGTTGTGACAGGGGGAAACTACGAGCAGTACTTC. Translation: CSVVTGGNYEQYF.

The rearrangement uses TRBV2 and TRBJ1-1; D remains unclear. Germline CDR1 is SNHLY and CDR2 is FYNNEI. This CDR3 comprises 12 residues. V was cut by 1 base and J by 7 bases, with 7 bases left in between. The CDR3 nucleotides are TGTGCCAGCAGTGAAGTCTACGGTGAAGCTTTCTTT. It specifies CASSEVYGEAFF.

V and J are TRBV24-1 and TRBJ2-2; 7 nucleotides align to TRBD2. Germline CDR1 is KGHDR and CDR2 is SFDVKD. V gave up 8 bases and J gave up 6 bases; unmatched junction bases: 2. CDR3 length: 12 amino acids. For the CDR3, the DNA is TGTGCCACCACGGCGGGGGCCGGGGAGCTGTTTTTT. Encoded protein: CATTAGAGELFF.

This chain's CDR3 is CASTGRKGARNTGELFF. CDR3 DNA sequence: TGTGCCAGCACTGGAAGGAAGGGGGCGCGGAACACCGGGGAGCTGTTTTTT. V and J are TRBV2 and TRBJ2-2, with TRBD1 matching over 7 bases. The CDR3 contains 17 residues. Trimming at V came to 7 bases and at J to 1 base, leaving 12 bases not matched to a gene. Per the germline V gene, CDR1 is SNHLY and CDR2 is FYNNEI.

The chain combines TRBV6-1 with TRBJ2-2, with D unresolved. Trimming left V 3 bases short and J 5 bases short, with 13 bases between. CDR1 is MNHNS, CDR2 SASEGT, per germline. The CDR3 is 15 residues long. The DNA for the CDR3 is TGTGCCAGCAGTGACTTGACTGCGAGAACCGGGGAGCTGTTTTTT. This sequence encodes CASSDLTARTGELFF.

This clonotype was counted once. The chain couples TRBV7-2 to TRBJ2-5; the D gene could be TRBD1 or TRBD2 (5 bases each). V was clipped by 2 bases and J by 5 bases, with 12 bases between them. The CDR3 runs to 14 residues. The germline gives CDR1 SGHTA, CDR2 FQGNSA. The CDR3 region has the DNA TGTGCCAGCAGCTTATCACGGTGGGGGGAGACCCAGTACTTC. It specifies CASSLSRWGETQYF.

The rearrangement links TRBV6-4 to TRBJ2-2, with TRBD2 matching over 9 bases. Unmatched junction bases numbered 1, after V lost 2 bases and J lost 3 bases. Germline assignment: CDR1 MRHNA and CDR2 SNTAGT. There are 15 residues in the CDR3. Written as DNA, the CDR3 is TGTGCCAGCAGTGACGGCGGGAGGGACACCGGGGAGCTGTTTTTT. It translates to CASSDGGRDTGELFF.

The J gene is TRBJ2-1, the V gene TRBV20-1; D gene unclear. Looked up from germline, CDR1 is DFQATT and CDR2 is SNEGSKA (reference sequence). V dropped 4 bases and J dropped 0 bases, with 13 bases sitting between them. The CDR3 has 15 amino acids. The CDR3 loop reads CSATNRRFSYNEQFF. CDR3 DNA sequence: TGCAGTGCTACTAACCGGCGGTTCTCCTACAATGAGCAGTTCTTC.

V usage is TRBV20-1 and J usage is TRBJ2-7; possible D gene TRBD1, 6 bases. From germline, CDR1 is DFQATT and CDR2 SNEGSKA (reference sequence). The CDR3 spans 16 residues. With 0 bases removed from V and 0 bases from J, the gap between germline ends came to 15 bases. CDR3 loop: CSARDMDSWASYEQYF. CDR3 nucleotide sequence: TGCAGTGCTAGAGATATGGACAGCTGGGCCTCCTACGAGCAGTACTTC.

The gene calls are TRBV19 and TRBJ2-3; possible D gene TRBD1, 6 bases. The CDR3 loop spans 13 amino acids. V dropped 6 bases and J dropped 5 bases, with 12 bases sitting between them. CDR1 and CDR2 (germline): LNHDA, SQIVND (reference sequence). CDR3 in DNA: TGTGCCAGTAGCACAGGGTATGGAGATACGCAGTATTTT. The encoded protein is CASSTGYGDTQYF.

This sequence joins TRBV20-1 and TRBJ2-3, with D perhaps TRBD2 (5 bases). The length of the CDR3 is 14 residues. V lost 2 bases to trimming and J lost 1 base, with 10 bases between them. CDR1 and CDR2 (germline): DFQATT, SNEGSKA (reference sequence). The DNA for the CDR3 is TGCAGTGCTAGAATGGCGGGCCGCACAGATACGCAGTATTTT. Translating it yields CSARMAGRTDTQYF.

The chain carries TRBV6-2 or TRBV6-3 and TRBJ2-5, with 7 bases aligning to TRBD1. The V gene end was trimmed by 6 bases and the J gene end by 5 bases; junction bases not matched to a gene: 9. The V gene's germline CDR1 is MNHEY and CDR2 SVGEGT. This CDR3 contains 14 residues. The CDR3 loop reads CASSPRTGEETQYF. DNA for the CDR3: TGTGCCAGCAGCCCCCGAACAGGGGAGGAGACCCAGTACTTC.

The rearrangement joins TRBV4-1 to TRBJ2-5; 7 bases are shared with TRBD1. Losses at the gene ends were 4 bases for V and 2 bases for J; bases not matched to a gene: 10. Germline V gene lookup returns CDR1 MGHRA and CDR2 YSYEKL. There are 16 residues in the CDR3. The CDR3 sequence: CASSPGETGLQETQYF. The CDR3 DNA reads as TGCGCCAGCAGCCCAGGGGAGACAGGGCTACAAGAGACCCAGTACTTC.

V gene TRBV7-2 combines with J gene TRBJ1-2, with D hard to call. Germline V gene lookup returns CDR1 SGHTA and CDR2 FQGNSA. Trimming stripped 1 base from V and 3 bases from J, with 9 bases between. There are 14 residues in the CDR3. The CDR3 region has the DNA TGTGCCAGCAGCTTAGGACCCGCTGACTATGGCTACACCTTC. Amino acid sequence: CASSLGPADYGYTF.

The chain's CDR3 is CSVEMDRVGNQPQHF. CDR3 nucleotide sequence: TGCAGCGTGGAGATGGACAGGGTTGGCAATCAGCCCCAGCATTTT. The chain carries TRBV29-1 and TRBJ1-5; 8 nucleotides align to TRBD1. V lost 6 bases to trimming and J lost 2 bases; unmatched junction nucleotides: 9. Looked up from germline, CDR1 is SQVTM and CDR2 is ANQGSEA. The CDR3 is made up of 15 amino acids.

A few counts support this clonotype. The chain recombines TRBV5-1 with TRBJ2-5, with unresolved D. Looked up from germline, CDR1 is SGHRS and CDR2 is YFSETQ. This CDR3 has 13 amino acids. The V end lost 3 bases, the J end lost 6 bases, and 12 bases lay between the germline ends. The CDR3 protein is CASSSGLQQTQYF. Written as DNA, the CDR3 is TGCGCCAGCAGCTCCGGTTTGCAGCAGACCCAGTACTTC.

This clonotype was seen a few times. The genes are TRBV20-1 and TRBJ2-2, with unresolved D. This CDR3 is built from 14 residues. Trimming stripped 6 bases from V and 3 bases from J, with 14 bases between. From germline, CDR1 is DFQATT and CDR2 SNEGSKA (reference sequence). The CDR3 DNA reads TGCAGTGCATACGAGGAGCGCGACACCGGGGAGCTGTTTTTT. Residues: CSAYEERDTGELFF.

The V and J genes are TRBV20-1 and TRBJ2-1, with D unclear. This CDR3 contains 17 residues. Deletions cut 3 bases from V and 0 bases from J, with 18 bases between. CDR1 is DFQATT and CDR2 is SNEGSKA in the germline V gene (reference sequence). The CDR3 nucleotides read TGCAGTGCTAGTTGGTTTGGCGGATTACCCTCCTACAATGAGCAGTTCTTC. Its protein product is CSASWFGGLPSYNEQFF.

This rearrangement joins TRBV20-1 to TRBJ2-1; weak D call: TRBD2 (5 bases). Germline CDR1 DFQATT, CDR2 SNEGSKA (reference sequence). Trimming removed 1 base at V and 4 bases at J, with 17 bases between. The CDR3 consists of 16 residues. In DNA, the CDR3 is TGCAGTGCTAGAGTTTCCAGCGGAGCTATGTACAATGAGCAGTTCTTC. Its protein product is CSARVSSGAMYNEQFF.

In this sample, this clonotype turned up a few times. The V call is TRBV7-8, the J call TRBJ1-2; maybe TRBD1 (5 bases). Trimming pared 1 base from V and 0 bases from J, leaving 9 bases between. The CDR3 spans 15 residues. Germline CDR1 and CDR2: SGHVS and FQNEAQ. The CDR3 loop is CASSLGQTTNYGYTF. The CDR3, as DNA: TGTGCCAGCAGCTTAGGACAGACAACTAACTATGGCTACACCTTC.